The next 30 T cell receptor beta chains were all read from a single sample in a study of shared T cell receptors in the human thymus. Libraries were prepared by immunoSEQ multiplex PCR; TCRdb keeps only in-frame clonotypes and omits some of them. Of 600,000 to 900,000 clones listed, approximately 83% were seen once; the top ten hold roughly 0.01%. These sequences were also reported in another study, on human thymus T cells.

The sample taken for sequencing was thymocytes. These TCRs come from a girl under two years old with a congenital heart defect.

The CDR3, as DNA: TGCGCCAGCAGTGAGGAGGGAGGTGGCTACAATGAGCAGTTCTTC. Encoded protein: CASSEEGGGYNEQFF. The chain couples TRBV10-2 to TRBJ2-1; tentatively, D is TRBD2 (6 bases). The V gene's germline CDR1 is WSHSY and CDR2 SAAADI. Between the trimmed V and J ends, which lost 2 bases and 3 bases, there was a span of 11 bases. The CDR3 sequence is 15 residues long.

V gene TRBV11-2 combines with J gene TRBJ1-4; the D gene is possibly TRBD1 (6 bases). Trimming stripped 3 bases from V and 1 base from J, with 9 bases between. The CDR3 extends over 15 amino acids. Germline CDR1 is SGHAT and CDR2 is FQNNGV. The CDR3 DNA follows: TGTGCCAGCAGCTTGGACAGAAGAACTAATGAAAAACTGTTTTTT. This encodes CASSLDRRTNEKLFF.

The chain recombines TRBV5-1 with TRBJ2-2; 7 nucleotides match TRBD2. The CDR3 length is 19 residues. The V and J ends lost 1 base and 0 bases, in that order; junction bases with no gene match: 12. The V gene's germline CDR1 is SGHRS and CDR2 YFSETQ. The CDR3 sequence: CASSLIASGFFSNTGELFF. The CDR3, as DNA: TGCGCCAGCAGCTTGATAGCTAGCGGTTTTTTTTCGAACACCGGGGAGCTGTTTTTT. Drawing the rest from reference TRBV5-1 and TRBJ2-2, the complete variable domain is KAGVTQTPRYLIKTRGQQVTLSCSPISGHRSVSWYQQTPGQGLQFLFEYFSETQRNKGNFPGRFSGRQFSNSRSEMNVSTLELGDSALYLCASSLIASGFFSNTGELFFGEGSRLTVL.

There are a few counts of this clone. The chain links TRBV7-9 to TRBJ2-6; D call uncertain. V shed 5 bases and J shed 2 bases, with 19 bases lying between them. Germline V gene sequence: CDR1 SEHNR, CDR2 FQNEAQ (reference sequence). This CDR3 comprises 18 residues. This chain's CDR3 is CASSPIHGPKAGANVLTF. As DNA, the CDR3 is TGTGCCAGCAGCCCCATACATGGGCCCAAGGCTGGGGCCAACGTCCTGACTTTC.

This clone has more than one count but fewer than ten. CDR3 bases: TGTGCCAGCAGCAACAGGGGTATGAACACTGAAGCTTTCTTT. Its protein is CASSNRGMNTEAFF. This chain connects TRBV7-8 to TRBJ1-1; 7 nucleotides line up with TRBD1. Germline values: CDR1 SGHVS, CDR2 FQNEAQ. This CDR3 has 14 residues. V trimming: 5 bases; J trimming: 0 bases; junction bases outside the gene matches: 3.

The chain employs TRBV9 and TRBJ1-2; D is unresolved. This CDR3 contains 18 residues. The V gene lost 2 bases and the J gene lost 0 bases, with 20 bases spanning the gap. Germline values: CDR1 SGDLS, CDR2 YYNGEE. The CDR3 DNA follows: TGTGCCAGCAGCGTCCCCCTCCAGCCCGGAGTAACTAACTATGGCTACACCTTC. Translating it yields CASSVPLQPGVTNYGYTF.

The chain is built from TRBV28 and TRBJ1-5; D is undetermined. CDR3 length: 16 residues. Trimming stripped 1 base from V and 0 bases from J, with 10 bases between. CDR1 is MDHEN and CDR2 is SYDVKM in the germline V gene. Here the CDR3 DNA reads TGTGCCAGCAGTTTATCCCTGACACATAGCAATCAGCCCCAGCATTTT. Protein product: CASSLSLTHSNQPQHF. The full variable domain, rest sourced from reference TRBV28 and TRBJ1-5, is DVKVTQSSRYLVKRTGEKVFLECVQDMDHENMFWYRQDPGLGLRLIYFSYDVKMKEKGDIPEGYSVSREKKERFSLILESASTNQTSMYLCASSLSLTHSNQPQHFGDGTRLSIL.

The rearrangement links TRBV10-3 to TRBJ2-1, with 15 bases lining up with TRBD2. The trim removed 1 base at V and 8 bases at J, leaving 12 bases unmatched. Per the germline V gene, CDR1 is ENHRY and CDR2 is SYGVKD. The CDR3 covers 19 residues. CDR3 coding DNA: TGTGCCATCAGTGAGTACAGGCCGGGACTAGCGGGGGGCCAGGATGAGCAGTTCTTC. Its translation is CAISEYRPGLAGGQDEQFF.

This CDR3 is CASSGVPGTATNYGYTF. The CDR3 nucleotides are TGTGCCAGCAGCGGGGTCCCCGGGACAGCGACTAACTATGGCTACACCTTC. The chain has TRBV9 and TRBJ1-2; 7 bases fit TRBD1. Germline assignment: CDR1 SGDLS and CDR2 YYNGEE. The trim removed 3 bases at V and 0 bases at J, leaving 11 bases unmatched. The CDR3 runs to 17 residues.

V usage is TRBV15 and J usage is TRBJ1-5; 11 positions match TRBD1. The V segment lost 5 bases and the J segment 7 bases; nucleotides outside the gene matches: 4. The CDR3 contains 14 residues. In germline, CDR1 is LNHNV, CDR2 YYDKDF (reference sequence). The CDR3 coding sequence is TGTGCCACCAGCGTTGGGACAGGGGGGCAGCCCCAGCATTTT. It specifies CATSVGTGGQPQHF.

The chain is built from TRBV2 and TRBJ1-2; TRBD1 agrees at 10 bases. The CDR3 runs 12 residues. V trimming: 8 bases; J trimming: 7 bases; junction bases outside the gene matches: 4. CDR1 is SNHLY and CDR2 is FYNNEI in the germline V gene. CDR3 region: CASGDRGFGYTF. DNA of the CDR3: TGTGCCAGCGGGGACAGGGGATTTGGCTACACCTTC.

The rearrangement links TRBV4-1 to TRBJ2-1; D not resolved. V lost 3 bases, J lost 7 bases, and 16 bases lay in between. The CDR3 has 15 amino acids. The germline gives CDR1 MGHRA, CDR2 YSYEKL. The CDR3 region is CASSHTHSPDNEQFF. DNA of the CDR3: TGCGCCAGCAGCCACACCCACAGCCCCGATAATGAGCAGTTCTTC.

V and J are TRBV5-8 and TRBJ1-1; the match to TRBD1 covers 8 bases. This CDR3 has 15 amino acids. Per the germline V gene, CDR1 is SGHTS and CDR2 is YDEGEE. Losses at the gene ends were 2 bases for V and 0 bases for J; bases not matched to a gene: 3. CDR3 DNA: TGTGCCAGCAGCTTAGGGACAGGCCTGAACACTGAAGCTTTCTTT. Amino acids: CASSLGTGLNTEAFF.

The V and J genes are TRBV4-1 and TRBJ1-2; 10 bases fit TRBD1. Per the germline V gene, CDR1 is MGHRA and CDR2 is YSYEKL. The length of the CDR3 is 17 residues. The trim removed 6 bases at V and 0 bases at J, leaving 10 bases unmatched. The DNA of the CDR3 is TGCGCCAGCAGAGCCGGGACAGGGGTAGGAGCTAACTATGGCTACACCTTC. It is translated as CASRAGTGVGANYGYTF.

J is TRBJ2-5 and V is TRBV11-2, with TRBD2 identical over 7 bases. This CDR3 contains 19 residues. With V trimmed by 0 bases and J by 5 bases, 18 bases remained unmatched. Germline V lookup: CDR1 SGHAT, CDR2 FQNNGV. The CDR3 DNA sequence: TGTGCCAGCAGCTTAGATCAGTTGGGGGGGGATGAATGTATGGAGACCCAGTACTTC. Translation gives CASSLDQLGGDECMETQYF.

The J gene is TRBJ2-1, the V gene TRBV28, with TRBD1 as a possible D gene (5 bases). The germline gives CDR1 MDHEN, CDR2 SYDVKM. V was pared by 6 bases and J by 7 bases, with 16 bases between. This CDR3 is 14 amino acids long. CDR3 in amino acids: CASSLGLGQNEQFF. The CDR3, as DNA: TGTGCCAGCAGCCTGGGGCTAGGTCAGAATGAGCAGTTCTTC.

This clone was found once. The chain has TRBV9 and TRBJ1-2; 8 nucleotides match TRBD1. The germline CDR1 and CDR2 sequences are SGDLS and YYNGEE. CDR3 size: 14 residues. The junction had 4 bases not matched to a gene; V was cut back by 0 bases and J by 6 bases. The CDR3 DNA sequence: TGTGCCAGCAGCGTAGTGGACAGGGACCATGGCTACACCTTC. Translating gives CASSVVDRDHGYTF.

The V call is TRBV4-1, the J call TRBJ1-1; D gene ambiguous. This CDR3 spans 16 amino acids. CDR1 is MGHRA and CDR2 is YSYEKL in the germline V gene. Trimming took off 0 bases at V and 5 bases at J, with 16 bases between the two ends. Here the CDR3 DNA reads TGCGCCAGCAGCCAAGATAATGTGAGGCAGCAAACTGAAGCTTTCTTT. Residues: CASSQDNVRQQTEAFF.

The genes are TRBV4-3 and TRBJ1-1, with D perhaps matching TRBD1 (5 bases). With 2 bases removed from V and 1 base from J, the gap between germline ends came to 14 bases. The CDR3 covers 16 residues. Germline-derived CDR1 and CDR2 are LGHNA and YSLEER. In DNA form, the CDR3 reads TGCGCCAGCAGCCAACTTCCCGGGACTTGGAACACTGAAGCTTTCTTT. Its protein product is CASSQLPGTWNTEAFF.

This chain connects TRBV6-4 to TRBJ2-7, with 8 nucleotides matching TRBD1. CDR3 size: 12 residues. Trimming took 2 bases from V and 6 from J; bases not matched to a gene: 0. CDR1 is MRHNA and CDR2 is SNTAGT in the germline V gene. The CDR3 here is CASSDGTGEQYF. For the CDR3, the DNA is TGTGCCAGCAGTGACGGGACAGGCGAGCAGTACTTC.

This rearrangement joins TRBV28 to TRBJ1-2; a weak D match, TRBD1 (6 bases). Trimming pared 5 bases from V and 3 bases from J, leaving 16 bases between. CDR3 length equals 15 residues. From germline, CDR1 is MDHEN and CDR2 SYDVKM. This CDR3 is CASSGGTLLDYGYTF. The CDR3 DNA reads TGTGCCAGCAGTGGTGGGACACTCCTCGACTATGGCTACACCTTC.

The CDR3 is CASSVAGRGHEKLFF. CDR3 nucleotide sequence: TGTGCCAGCAGCGTAGCAGGCAGGGGACATGAAAAACTGTTTTTT. This sequence joins TRBV9 and TRBJ1-4; TRBD1 is a possible D gene (6 bases). The CDR3 loop spans 15 amino acids. The V gene's germline CDR1 is SGDLS and CDR2 YYNGEE. Trimming removed 0 bases from V and 6 bases from J, with 12 bases in between.

The chain uses TRBV5-1 and TRBJ2-6; 8 positions match TRBD1. Trimming removed 3 bases from V and 3 bases from J; junction bases left unmatched: 8. Germline CDR1 is SGHRS and CDR2 is YFSETQ. The CDR3 is made up of 17 amino acids. The CDR3 spells CASSSDREAFGANVLTF. CDR3 sequence (DNA): TGCGCCAGCAGCTCGGACAGGGAAGCTTTTGGGGCCAACGTCCTGACTTTC.

The table lists this clone with a count of one. This chain uses TRBV6-6 with TRBJ2-7, with TRBD1 identical over 9 bases. The length of the CDR3 is 16 residues. CDR1 and CDR2 (germline): MNHNY, SVGAGI (reference sequence). The V segment lost 0 bases and the J segment 4 bases; nucleotides outside the gene matches: 7. CDR3 loop: CASSYSRDRAWYEQYF. The CDR3 DNA is TGTGCCAGCAGTTACTCGAGGGACAGGGCGTGGTACGAGCAGTACTTC.

This clone was counted only a few times. The chain combines TRBV28 with TRBJ1-2; a possible D gene is TRBD1 (6 bases). Trimming pared 1 base from V and 0 bases from J, leaving 18 bases between. Germline V gene data show CDR1 as MDHEN and CDR2 as SYDVKM. CDR3 length equals 18 residues. The chain's CDR3 is CASSLSPLTGQSNYGYTF. In DNA, the CDR3 is TGTGCCAGCAGTTTATCTCCATTGACAGGACAGTCTAACTATGGCTACACCTTC.

The V call is TRBV4-3, the J call TRBJ2-7; a weak D match, TRBD1 (6 bases). Between the trimmed V and J ends, which lost 0 bases and 6 bases, there was a span of 18 bases. This CDR3 comprises 16 residues. The germline V gene encodes CDR1 LGHNA and CDR2 YSLEER. The CDR3 DNA is TGCGCCAGCAGCCAAGATTGGGACACCGCCCGGGGCGAGCAGTACTTC. Its translation is CASSQDWDTARGEQYF.

This rearrangement joins TRBV4-1 to TRBJ1-1; 8 bases are shared with TRBD1. Germline-derived CDR1 and CDR2 are MGHRA and YSYEKL. The CDR3 has 14 amino acids. J was trimmed by 7 bases and V by 1 base; bases with no gene match: 5. CDR3: CASSQADRVREAFF. The DNA for the CDR3 is TGCGCCAGCAGCCAAGCGGACAGGGTCCGTGAAGCTTTCTTT.

V is TRBV7-2 and J is TRBJ2-4, with 14 bases matching TRBD2. This CDR3 comprises 20 residues. Trimming at V came to 0 bases and at J to 0 bases, leaving 7 bases not matched to a gene. The V gene's germline CDR1 is SGHTA and CDR2 FQGNSA. The CDR3 DNA sequence: TGTGCCAGCAGCTTAGCAGGGACTAGCGGGGGACCACTAGCCAAAAACATTCAGTACTTC. This gives the protein CASSLAGTSGGPLAKNIQYF.

The chain carries TRBV4-1 and TRBJ1-5; no firm D call. This CDR3 has 18 residues. Germline V gene lookup returns CDR1 MGHRA and CDR2 YSYEKL. Trimming shortened V by 0 bases and J by 1 base, and 16 bases separated the two germline ends. The CDR3 DNA reads as TGCGCCAGCAGCCAAGAAGTCCTCTTCCCGGAGAGCAATCAGCCCCAGCATTTT. It yields the protein CASSQEVLFPESNQPQHF.

The V gene is TRBV12-5, the J gene TRBJ1-2; TRBD1 is a possible D gene (5 bases). Germline CDR1 is LGHNT and CDR2 is FRNRAP. Between the trimmed V and J ends, which lost 5 bases and 2 bases, there was a span of 24 bases. The CDR3 has 18 amino acids. CDR3 bases: TGTGCTAGTGGTCCCAGAAAGCGGGGGGGACGGGAGAACTATGGCTACACCTTC. As protein: CASGPRKRGGRENYGYTF.